These T cell receptor beta chains were read from a single sample in a study of T cells after yellow fever vaccination. TCRdb re-called the 5' RACE reads with MiXCR, one entry per CDR3 protein. The sample consists of about 250,000 distinct CDR3 sequences, 3.6% of them appearing once. Specimen: PBMCs, collected 15 days after the yellow fever booster vaccination. Receptors originate from a man aged 18-30 years who received the YFV17D yellow fever vaccine. Both conserved end residues are part of each CDR3. Fields, in order: V gene, clone size, J gene, CDR3 length, D gene, CDR3 DNA, CDR3 protein. A D gene is named only where the DNA matches it firmly. Some rows have no size entry. The others give once, few or many, or a class for an expanded clone.

TRBV4-3,many,TRBJ2-2,15,TRBD2,TGCGCCAGCAGCCAAGTCGCTAGCGGTGCCGGGGAGCTGTTTTTT,CASSQVASGAGELFF
TRBV28,few,TRBJ1-1,14,TRBD1,TGTGCCAGCAGTCGACAGGGAATGAACACTGAAGCTTTCTTT,CASSRQGMNTEAFF
TRBV7-2,many,TRBJ1-2,14,NA,TGTGCCAGCAGTTTCACCACCAACCACTATGGCTACACCTTC,CASSFTTNHYGYTF
TRBV4-3,many,TRBJ2-5,15,NA,TGCGCCAGCAGCCAAGAACCGGGACCTGGGGGGACCCAGTACTTC,CASSQEPGPGGTQYF
TRBV29-1,many,TRBJ2-1,13,NA,TGCAGCGTTTGGGGGGGGGCAGGCAATGAGCAGTTCTTC,CSVWGGAGNEQFF
TRBV9,many,TRBJ2-2,14,TRBD1,TGTGCCAGCAGCGTCAGGGGGCAAACCGGGGAGCTGTTTTTT,CASSVRGQTGELFF
TRBV2,NA,TRBJ2-1,13,TRBD1,TGTGCCAGCAGTCTACAGGGGGCTGGTGAGCAGTTCTTC,CASSLQGAGEQFF
TRBV12-3/TRBV12-4,many,TRBJ2-2,15,NA,TGTGCCAGCAGTTTAGGGGGGACCTTCACCGGGGAGCTGTTTTTT,CASSLGGTFTGELFF
TRBV20-1,many,TRBJ2-2,14,NA,TGCAGTGCTAGAGTCTTGGGGAACACCGGGGAGCTGTTTTTT,CSARVLGNTGELFF
TRBV28,many,TRBJ1-1,16,TRBD1,TGTGCCAGCAGTCCCCCCGCGGGACAGGGGAACACTGAAGCTTTCTTT,CASSPPAGQGNTEAFF
TRBV11-2,many,TRBJ2-7,15,NA,TGTGCCAGCAGCTTGAGGGGGGACGGAATTTACGAGCAGTACTTC,CASSLRGDGIYEQYF
TRBV18,NA,TRBJ2-3,14,NA,TGTGCCAGCTCTAAGGACAGTAGCACAGATACGCAGTATTTT,CASSKDSSTDTQYF
TRBV5-1,NA,TRBJ1-2,14,NA,TGCGCCAGCAGCTCTGGATCAGGGGCGAATGACTACACCTTC,CASSSGSGANDYTF
TRBV4-3,many,TRBJ2-3,17,TRBD1,TGCGCCAGCAGCCAAGAGGGACAGGGGGTGACGACAGATACGCAGTATTTT,CASSQEGQGVTTDTQYF
TRBV5-1,many,TRBJ1-2,16,TRBD1,TGCGCCAGCAGCTTGTCTGGGACAGATGTTAACTATGGCTACACCTTC,CASSLSGTDVNYGYTF
TRBV10-3,many,TRBJ1-1,14,NA,TGTGCCATCAGGTCCAGCAGCGCGAACACTGAAGCTTTCTTT,CAIRSSSANTEAFF
TRBV15,many,TRBJ2-1,16,NA,TGTGCCACCAGCAGAGACCTGAGGGGCGAGGACAATGAGCAGTTCTTC,CATSRDLRGEDNEQFF
TRBV5-1,many,TRBJ1-6,16,NA,TGCGCCAGCAGCGACGCTCCGACTGCCTATAATTCACCCCTCCACTTT,CASSDAPTAYNSPLHF
TRBV7-9,many,TRBJ2-3,14,NA,TGTGCCAGCAGATGGGGCGCGGACACAGATACGCAGTATTTT,CASRWGADTDTQYF
TRBV6-2/TRBV6-3,many,TRBJ2-5,18,TRBD2,TGTGCCAGCAGCTCCAGACTAGCGGGGGGCCCAACCCAAGAGACCCAGTACTTC,CASSSRLAGGPTQETQYF
TRBV28,many,TRBJ2-2,16,NA,TGTGCCAGCAGTTTTGGACTCTCAATGGGGACCGGGGAGCTGTTTTTT,CASSFGLSMGTGELFF
TRBV7-2,many,TRBJ1-2,13,NA,TGTGCCAGCAGCGCGGGGCAGAGATATGGCTACACCTTC,CASSAGQRYGYTF
TRBV6-5,many,TRBJ1-2,14,NA,TGTGCCAGCACCCCACATGTAGGGGTTGATGGCTACACCTTC,CASTPHVGVDGYTF
TRBV7-2,NA,TRBJ2-3,15,NA,TGTGCCAGCAGCTCTCAACAGGGAAGTACAGATACGCAGTATTTT,CASSSQQGSTDTQYF
TRBV29-1,many,TRBJ2-7,14,NA,TGCAGCGTTGTAAGCCCCTTAGGGACGGCGGAGCAGTACTTC,CSVVSPLGTAEQYF
TRBV12-3/TRBV12-4,many,TRBJ2-5,13,NA,TGTGCCAGCAGTTTTGGAGGGGGGGGGACCCAGTACTTC,CASSFGGGGTQYF
TRBV3-1,many,TRBJ2-7,15,TRBD2,TGTGCCAGCAGCCTTTTGGCGGGGGGGGGCCACGAGCAGTACTTC,CASSLLAGGGHEQYF
TRBV25-1,many,TRBJ2-2,16,NA,TGTGCCAGCAGTACCCGAGGGTCAGACAACCCCGGGGAGCTGTTTTTT,CASSTRGSDNPGELFF
TRBV12-3/TRBV12-4,many,TRBJ2-4,13,TRBD1,TGTGCCAGCAGTTTAAGGATGGGGGACAGCGCCGACTTC,CASSLRMGDSADF
TRBV19,many,TRBJ2-7,16,TRBD1,TGTGCCAGTAGTATAATACCCGGGACAGGGGACTACGAGCAGTACTTC,CASSIIPGTGDYEQYF
TRBV7-9,many,TRBJ1-2,14,TRBD1,TGTGCCAGCAGCCTATACGGGACAGTCGGCGGCTACACCTTC,CASSLYGTVGGYTF
TRBV6-2/TRBV6-3,many,TRBJ2-5,14,NA,TGTGCCAGCAGTACAGACGGGGGGCTGGAGACCCAGTACTTC,CASSTDGGLETQYF
TRBV19,NA,TRBJ1-5,13,NA,TGTGCCAGTAGTATCCGGCTAGATCAGCCCCAGCATTTT,CASSIRLDQPQHF
TRBV7-2,many,TRBJ2-2,16,TRBD1,TGTGCCAGCAGCCCCGGGGACAGGGGACGAACCGGGGAGCTGTTTTTT,CASSPGDRGRTGELFF
TRBV6-6,few,TRBJ1-2,13,NA,TGTGCCAGCAGTCAGGGGTATGAGGATGGCTACACCTTC,CASSQGYEDGYTF
TRBV19,many,TRBJ2-1,12,NA,TGTGCCAGTAGCGGGGGCTACAATGAGCAGTTCTTC,CASSGGYNEQFF
TRBV12-3/TRBV12-4,many,TRBJ1-3,15,NA,TGTGCCAGCAGTTTAGGCCCACTCTCTGGAAACACCATATATTTT,CASSLGPLSGNTIYF
TRBV5-4,many,TRBJ1-1,14,NA,TGTGCCAGCAGCCCCTTAGGAGGAAACACTGAAGCTTTCTTT,CASSPLGGNTEAFF
TRBV28,many,TRBJ2-3,17,NA,TGTGCCAGCATAGTCGGGGGCGCCGGGATAGGTAGGCATACGCAGTATTTT,CASIVGGAGIGRHTQYF
TRBV7-9,many,TRBJ1-6,13,NA,TGTGCCAGCCGTAGCGACGAGAATTCACCCCTCCACTTT,CASRSDENSPLHF
TRBV29-1,many,TRBJ1-4,12,NA,TGCAGCGTGAAAGGGGGTAATGAAAAACTGTTTTTT,CSVKGGNEKLFF
TRBV27,many,TRBJ2-2,13,NA,TGTGCCAGCAGTTTTGGGTTCCCCGGGGAGCTGTTTTTT,CASSFGFPGELFF
TRBV5-1,few,TRBJ2-5,14,TRBD1,TGCGCCAGCAGCGCTGGGACAGGGAGAGAGACCCAGTACTTC,CASSAGTGRETQYF
TRBV5-6,NA,TRBJ2-1,14,TRBD2,TGTGCCAGCAGCGAATGGCAGCGGGGGGGTCCCCAGTTCTTC,CASSEWQRGGPQFF
TRBV12-3/TRBV12-4,many,TRBJ2-2,15,TRBD1,TGTGCCAGCAGTCTACGACAGGGTGGGGCCGGGGAGCTGTTTTTT,CASSLRQGGAGELFF
TRBV12-3/TRBV12-4,many,TRBJ2-5,13,NA,TGTGCCAGCAGTTTCGGTCGACGAGAGACCCAGTACTTC,CASSFGRRETQYF
TRBV6-2/TRBV6-3,many,TRBJ1-2,12,NA,TGTGCCAGCAGTCCTCGGACGGATGGCTACACCTTC,CASSPRTDGYTF
TRBV10-1,many,TRBJ2-2,16,TRBD1,TGCGCCAGCAGTGAGATCCCCGGACAGGACACCGGGGAGCTGTTTTTT,CASSEIPGQDTGELFF
TRBV11-2,many,TRBJ2-3,16,TRBD2,TGTGCCAGCAGCTTATCTAGCGGGGCTATCACAGATACGCAGTATTTT,CASSLSSGAITDTQYF
TRBV28,many,TRBJ2-4,14,NA,TGTGCCAGCAGTTCCGGGACGGCCAATATGAGAGGGGACTTC,CASSSGTANMRGDF
TRBV13,many,TRBJ2-3,15,NA,TGTGCCAGCAGCGCCTCCGGGACGGGAACAGATACGCAGTATTTT,CASSASGTGTDTQYF
TRBV18,many,TRBJ2-7,14,NA,TGTGCCAGCTCACCAGACGCGGGGAGGCACGAGCAGTACTTC,CASSPDAGRHEQYF
TRBV6-5,many,TRBJ2-2,15,TRBD2,TGTGCCAGCAGTTGGACTAGCGGCGACACCGGGGAGCTGTTTTTT,CASSWTSGDTGELFF
TRBV5-1,many,TRBJ2-1,15,TRBD2,TGCGCCAGCAGCTCTAGCGGGGGGGTTATTAATGAGCAGTTCTTC,CASSSSGGVINEQFF
TRBV6-2/TRBV6-3,many,TRBJ1-6,15,TRBD1,TGTGCCAGCAGCTCAACAAGGGGGCAAAATTCACCCCTCCACTTT,CASSSTRGQNSPLHF